These 15 T cell receptor beta chains share one sample of origin, sequenced in a study of cytomegalovirus exposure and HLA in healthy donors. It was with 60 Vbeta and 13 Jbeta primers that the PCR ran. TCRdb's table, derived via immunoSEQ multiplex PCR, lists solely in-frame clones and lacks some. Listed are roughly 80,000 clones; more than 0.45% falls within the top ten. Sample: PBMCs. The receptor source for this set is a middle-aged man in good health and CMV-seronegative.

The chain carries TRBV6-1 and TRBJ1-5, with TRBD1 matching over 8 bases. After removal of 5 bases from V and 5 bases from J, the junction contained 8 bases not matched to a gene. The CDR3 consists of 15 residues. From germline, CDR1 is MNHNS and CDR2 SASEGT. The CDR3 nucleotides are TGTGCCAGCAGTAAGGACAGGGCGTCTGATCAGCCCCAGCATTTT. Translating it yields CASSKDRASDQPQHF.

V gene TRBV30 combines with J gene TRBJ1-5; 7 bases are shared with TRBD1. CDR1 is GTSNPN and CDR2 is SVGIG in the germline V gene (reference sequence). V lost 2 bases to trimming and J lost 4 bases; unmatched junction nucleotides: 8. The CDR3 totals 15 residues. The CDR3 nucleotides are TGTGCCTGGAGTTCCTCGACAGGGATGAATCAGCCCCAGCATTTT. This codes for CAWSSSTGMNQPQHF.

V gene TRBV6-6 combines with J gene TRBJ1-2; D not resolved. This CDR3 contains 14 residues. Germline V gives CDR1 MNHNY, CDR2 SVGAGI (reference sequence). Trimming pared 7 bases from V and 0 bases from J, leaving 12 bases between. CDR3 sequence reads: CASNHRDANYGYTF. CDR3 bases: TGTGCCAGCAATCACAGAGACGCTAACTATGGCTACACCTTC.

The chain uses TRBV19 and TRBJ2-7; 8 bases line up with TRBD1. CDR1 and CDR2 from the germline V gene are LNHDA and SQIVND (reference sequence). This CDR3 has 13 amino acids. V gave up 4 bases and J gave up 7 bases; unmatched junction bases: 6. The CDR3 coding sequence is TGTGCCAGTAGTACGACAGGGGACCGGGAGCAGTACTTC. Its protein product is CASSTTGDREQYF.

The V and J genes are TRBV14 and TRBJ1-6; tentative D call: TRBD1 (5 bases). Trimming removed 0 bases at V and 0 bases at J, with 9 bases between. Germline values: CDR1 SGHDN, CDR2 FVKESK. The CDR3 has 17 amino acids. The CDR3 sequence: CASSQDGRGSYNSPLHF. The CDR3 DNA sequence: TGTGCCAGCAGCCAAGATGGAAGGGGCTCCTATAATTCACCCCTCCACTTT. Variable domain in full (rest from reference TRBV14 and TRBJ1-6): EAGVTQFPSHSVIEKGQTVTLRCDPISGHDNLYWYRRVMGKEIKFLLHFVKESKQDESGMPNNRFLAERTGGTYSTLKVQPAELEDSGVYFCASSQDGRGSYNSPLHFGNGTRLTVT.

The chain links TRBV5-1 to TRBJ2-5; possible D gene TRBD1, 7 bases. V was shortened by 4 bases and J by 3 bases, with 10 bases between the two germline ends. The germline V gene has CDR1 SGHRS and CDR2 YFSETQ. The CDR3 length is 13 residues. Written as DNA, the CDR3 is TGCGCCAGCAGCCTCAGGGGGGAAGAGACCCAGTACTTC. As protein: CASSLRGEETQYF.

This sequence joins TRBV6-5 and TRBJ2-5; 10 bases map to TRBD1. This CDR3 contains 14 residues. Germline CDR1 MNHEY, CDR2 SVGAGI. J was trimmed by 4 bases and V by 5 bases; bases with no gene match: 4. CDR3 DNA: TGTGCCAGCAGTCCCCGGACAGGGGGAGAGACCCAGTACTTC. Translation gives CASSPRTGGETQYF.

The chain recombines TRBV6-5 with TRBJ2-7; D gene uncertain. Trimming cost V 0 bases and J 0 bases, with 12 bases left between them. CDR1 and CDR2 from the germline V gene are MNHEY and SVGAGI. This CDR3 region has 16 residues. CDR3 sequence reads: CASSYSTSETSYEQYF. The CDR3 DNA follows: TGTGCCAGCAGTTACTCGACTTCGGAAACCTCCTACGAGCAGTACTTC.

This rearrangement joins TRBV7-9 to TRBJ2-5, with TRBD2 matching 7 bases. This CDR3 spans 13 amino acids. J lost 4 bases, V lost 4 bases, and 3 bases had no gene match. Germline V lookup: CDR1 SEHNR, CDR2 FQNEAQ (reference sequence). CDR3 in DNA: TGTGCCAGCAGCTGGGACTATGCAGAGACCCAGTACTTC. Its translation: CASSWDYAETQYF.

The chain links TRBV29-1 to TRBJ2-1; TRBD1 agrees at 8 bases. The germline CDR1 and CDR2 sequences are SQVTM and ANQGSEA. J gave up 7 bases and V 7 bases, and 9 bases lay outside the gene matches. This CDR3 comprises 13 residues. CDR3 region: CSGRQGPTNEQFF. CDR3 DNA: TGCAGCGGCAGACAGGGGCCCACAAATGAGCAGTTCTTC.

This chain joins TRBV2 and TRBJ2-7; D gene unclear. From germline, CDR1 is SNHLY and CDR2 FYNNEI. Trimming shortened V by 4 bases and J by 1 base, and 5 bases separated the two germline ends. The CDR3 has 12 amino acids. The CDR3 region has the DNA TGTGCCAGCAGTGTCCAGTCCTACGAGCAGTACTTC. This translates into CASSVQSYEQYF. The entire variable domain, with the rest obtained from reference TRBV2 and TRBJ2-7, is as follows: EPEVTQTPSHQVTQMGQEVILRCVPISNHLYFYWYRQILGQKVEFLVSFYNNEISEKSEIFDDQFSVERPDGSNFTLKIRSTKLEDSAMYFCASSVQSYEQYFGPGTRLTVT.

The chain employs TRBV28 and TRBJ1-1; 7 bases map to TRBD1. With 3 bases clipped from V and 0 bases from J, the junction kept 10 bases outside the gene matches. CDR1 is MDHEN, CDR2 SYDVKM, per germline. There are 17 residues in the CDR3. CDR3 DNA: TGTGCCAGCAGTTTCGGAGGGGGCAGGTGGATGAACACTGAAGCTTTCTTT. This encodes CASSFGGGRWMNTEAFF.

The J gene is TRBJ1-2, the V gene TRBV4-1; no reliable D call. Per germline, CDR1 MGHRA and CDR2 YSYEKL. V shed 1 base and J shed 1 base, with 10 bases lying between them. This CDR3 has 15 amino acids. CDR3: CASSQVNSVNYGYTF. The CDR3 region has the DNA TGCGCCAGCAGCCAAGTAAATTCTGTTAACTATGGCTACACCTTC.

The chain couples TRBV18 to TRBJ1-6; D gene unclear. V gave up 3 bases and J gave up 7 bases, with 16 bases separating them. The length of the CDR3 is 16 residues. Germline CDR1 is KGHSH and CDR2 is LQKENI. CDR3: CASSPIPGAQNSPLHF. The CDR3 DNA follows: TGTGCCAGCTCACCCATTCCGGGTGCGCAAAATTCACCCCTCCACTTT.

CDR3: CASSPGLQNDLGNYTF. As DNA, the CDR3 is TGTGCCAGCAGTCCGGGTCTACAAAACGATTTAGGAAACTACACCTTC. The V gene is TRBV27, the J gene TRBJ1-2, with D unresolved. With 5 bases removed from V and 10 bases from J, the gap between germline ends came to 26 bases. Germline CDR1 reads MNHEY; CDR2 reads SMNVEV (reference sequence). The length of the CDR3 is 16 residues.